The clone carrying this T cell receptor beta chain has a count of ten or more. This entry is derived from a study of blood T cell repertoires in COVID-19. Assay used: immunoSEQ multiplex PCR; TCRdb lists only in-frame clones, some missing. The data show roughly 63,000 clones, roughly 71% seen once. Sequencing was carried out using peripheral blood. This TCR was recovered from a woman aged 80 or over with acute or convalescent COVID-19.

CDR3 nucleotide sequence: TGTGCCATATGGGACAGGAGAAGTAATTCACCCCTCCACTTT. Translated, it gives CAIWDRRSNSPLHF. The genes are TRBV28 and TRBJ1-6; TRBD1 matches at 8 bases. This CDR3 is built from 14 residues. Trimming removed 10 bases from V and 6 bases from J; junction bases left unmatched: 8. CDR1 and CDR2 from the germline V gene are MDHEN and SYDVKM.